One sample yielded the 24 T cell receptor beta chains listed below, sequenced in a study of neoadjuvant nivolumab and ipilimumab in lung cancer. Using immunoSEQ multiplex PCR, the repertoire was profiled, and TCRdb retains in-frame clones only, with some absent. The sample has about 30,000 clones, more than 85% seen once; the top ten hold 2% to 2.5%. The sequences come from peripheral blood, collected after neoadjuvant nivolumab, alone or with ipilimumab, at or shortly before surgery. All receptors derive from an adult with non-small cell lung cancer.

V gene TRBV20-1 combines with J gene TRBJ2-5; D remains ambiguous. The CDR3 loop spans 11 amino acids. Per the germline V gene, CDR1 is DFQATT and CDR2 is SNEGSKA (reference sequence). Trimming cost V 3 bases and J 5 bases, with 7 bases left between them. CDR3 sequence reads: CSARTVETQYF. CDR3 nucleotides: TGCAGTGCTAGGACCGTGGAGACCCAGTACTTC.

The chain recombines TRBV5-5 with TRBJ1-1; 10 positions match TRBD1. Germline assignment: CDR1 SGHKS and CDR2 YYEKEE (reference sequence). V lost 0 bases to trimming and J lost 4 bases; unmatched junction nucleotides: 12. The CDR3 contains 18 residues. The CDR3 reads CASSLADRGLGGGTEAFF. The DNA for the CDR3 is TGTGCCAGCAGCTTGGCCGACAGGGGGCTGGGGGGAGGCACTGAAGCTTTCTTT.

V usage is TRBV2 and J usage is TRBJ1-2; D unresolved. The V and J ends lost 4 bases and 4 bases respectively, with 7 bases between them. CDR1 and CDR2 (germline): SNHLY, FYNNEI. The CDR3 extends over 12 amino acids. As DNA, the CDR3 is TGTGCCAGCAGTGGCGGCCGCTATGGCTACACCTTC. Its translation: CASSGGRYGYTF.

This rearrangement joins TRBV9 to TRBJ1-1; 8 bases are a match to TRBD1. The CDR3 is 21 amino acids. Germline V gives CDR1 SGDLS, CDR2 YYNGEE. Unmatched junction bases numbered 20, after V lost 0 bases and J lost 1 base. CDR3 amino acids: CASSVGIARGHKLSQNTEAFF. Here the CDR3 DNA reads TGTGCCAGCAGCGTAGGTATCGCCAGGGGGCATAAGCTTTCCCAGAACACTGAAGCTTTCTTT.

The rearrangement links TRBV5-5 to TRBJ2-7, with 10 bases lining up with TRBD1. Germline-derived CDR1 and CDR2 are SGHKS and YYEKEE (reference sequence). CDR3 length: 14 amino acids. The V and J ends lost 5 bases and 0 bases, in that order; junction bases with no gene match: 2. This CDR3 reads CASRRTGGSYEQYF. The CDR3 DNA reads TGTGCCAGCAGAAGGACAGGGGGCTCCTACGAGCAGTACTTC.

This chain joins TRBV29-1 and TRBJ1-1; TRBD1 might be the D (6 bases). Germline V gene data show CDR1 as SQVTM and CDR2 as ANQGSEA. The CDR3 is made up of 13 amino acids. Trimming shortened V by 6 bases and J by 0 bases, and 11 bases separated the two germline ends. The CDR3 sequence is CSVTGQMNTEAFF. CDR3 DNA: TGCAGCGTCACTGGACAGATGAACACTGAAGCTTTCTTT. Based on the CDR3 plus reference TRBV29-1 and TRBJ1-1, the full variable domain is SAVISQKPSRDICQRGTSLTIQCQVDSQVTMMFWYRQQPGQSLTLIATANQGSEATYESGFVIDKFPISRPNLTFSTLTVSNMSPEDSSIYLCSVTGQMNTEAFFGQGTRLTVV.

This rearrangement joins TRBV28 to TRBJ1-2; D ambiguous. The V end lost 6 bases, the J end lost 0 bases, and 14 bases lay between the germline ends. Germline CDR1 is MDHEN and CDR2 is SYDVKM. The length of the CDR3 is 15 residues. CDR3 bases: TGTGCCAGCAGCCAAACCGGCGGACCTAACTATGGCTACACCTTC. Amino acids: CASSQTGGPNYGYTF.

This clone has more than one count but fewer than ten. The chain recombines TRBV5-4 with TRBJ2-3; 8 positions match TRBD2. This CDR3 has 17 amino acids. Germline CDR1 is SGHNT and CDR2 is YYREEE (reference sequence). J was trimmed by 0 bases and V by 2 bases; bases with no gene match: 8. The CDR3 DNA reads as TGTGCCAGCAGCTTCTATCCTAGCGGGCCTAGCACAGATACGCAGTATTTT. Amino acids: CASSFYPSGPSTDTQYF.

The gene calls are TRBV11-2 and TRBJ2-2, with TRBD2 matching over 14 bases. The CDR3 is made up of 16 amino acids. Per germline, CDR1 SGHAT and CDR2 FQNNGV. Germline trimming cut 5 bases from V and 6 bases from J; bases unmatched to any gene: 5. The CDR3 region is CASSPPGLAGAGELFF. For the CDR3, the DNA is TGTGCCAGCAGCCCCCCGGGACTAGCGGGAGCCGGGGAGCTGTTTTTT.

CDR3 DNA: TGCGCCAGCAGCGGGGGGGCCCCCACAGATACGCAGTATTTT. Translating it yields CASSGGAPTDTQYF. J is TRBJ2-3 and V is TRBV5-1, with D perhaps matching TRBD2 (7 bases). The germline V gene encodes CDR1 SGHRS and CDR2 YFSETQ. The V end was cut by 4 bases, the J end by 2 bases, with 11 bases between. CDR3 size: 14 residues.

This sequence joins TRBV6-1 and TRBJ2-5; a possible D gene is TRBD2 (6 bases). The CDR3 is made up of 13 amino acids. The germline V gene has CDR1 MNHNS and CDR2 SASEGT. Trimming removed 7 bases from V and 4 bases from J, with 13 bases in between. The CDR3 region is CASTARLGETQYF. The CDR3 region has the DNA TGTGCCAGCACCGCCCGACTAGGAGAGACCCAGTACTTC.

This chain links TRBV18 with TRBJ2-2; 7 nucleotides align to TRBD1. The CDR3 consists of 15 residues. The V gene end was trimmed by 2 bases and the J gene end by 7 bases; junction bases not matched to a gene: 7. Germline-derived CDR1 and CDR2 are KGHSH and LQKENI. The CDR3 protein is CASSPGRGGHGELFF. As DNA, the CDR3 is TGTGCCAGCTCACCAGGCAGAGGGGGCCACGGGGAGCTGTTTTTT.

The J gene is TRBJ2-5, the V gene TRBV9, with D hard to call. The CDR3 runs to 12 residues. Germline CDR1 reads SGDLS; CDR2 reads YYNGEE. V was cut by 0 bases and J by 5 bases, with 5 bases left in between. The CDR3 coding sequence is TGTGCCAGCAGCGTAGGACGGGAGACCCAGTACTTC. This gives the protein CASSVGRETQYF. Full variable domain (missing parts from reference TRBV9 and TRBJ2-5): DSGVTQTPKHLITATGQRVTLRCSPRSGDLSVYWYQQSLDQGLQFLIQYYNGEERAKGNILERFSAQQFPDLHSELNLSSLELGDSALYFCASSVGRETQYFGPGTRLLVL.

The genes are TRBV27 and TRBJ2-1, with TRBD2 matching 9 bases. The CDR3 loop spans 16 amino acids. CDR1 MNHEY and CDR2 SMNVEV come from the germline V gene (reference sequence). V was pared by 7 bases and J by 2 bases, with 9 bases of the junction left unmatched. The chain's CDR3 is CASTPGGGRAYNEQFF. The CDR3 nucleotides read TGTGCCAGCACCCCTGGGGGCGGGAGGGCCTACAATGAGCAGTTCTTC.

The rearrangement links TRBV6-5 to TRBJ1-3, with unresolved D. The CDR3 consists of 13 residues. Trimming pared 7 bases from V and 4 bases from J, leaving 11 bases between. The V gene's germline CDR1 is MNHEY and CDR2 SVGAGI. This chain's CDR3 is CASTTSGGNTIYF. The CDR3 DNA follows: TGTGCCAGCACCACCTCGGGAGGAAACACCATATATTTT.

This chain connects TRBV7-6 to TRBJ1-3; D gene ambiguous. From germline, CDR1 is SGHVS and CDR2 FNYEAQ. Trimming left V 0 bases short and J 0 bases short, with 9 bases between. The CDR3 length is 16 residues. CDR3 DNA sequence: TGTGCCAGCAGCTTAGCGATCGGTTACTCTGGAAACACCATATATTTT. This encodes CASSLAIGYSGNTIYF. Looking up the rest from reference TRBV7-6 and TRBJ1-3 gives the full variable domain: GAGVSQSPRYKVTKRGQDVALRCDPISGHVSLYWYRQALGQGPEFLTYFNYEAQQDKSGLPNDRFSAERPEGSISTLTIQRTEQRDSAMYRCASSLAIGYSGNTIYFGEGSWLTVV.

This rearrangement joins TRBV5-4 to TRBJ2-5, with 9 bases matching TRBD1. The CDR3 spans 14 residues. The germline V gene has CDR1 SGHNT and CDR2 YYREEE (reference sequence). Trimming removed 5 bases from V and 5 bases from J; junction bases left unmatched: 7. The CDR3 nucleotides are TGTGCCAGCAGACTAGACAGGGGGGATGAGACCCAGTACTTC. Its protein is CASRLDRGDETQYF.

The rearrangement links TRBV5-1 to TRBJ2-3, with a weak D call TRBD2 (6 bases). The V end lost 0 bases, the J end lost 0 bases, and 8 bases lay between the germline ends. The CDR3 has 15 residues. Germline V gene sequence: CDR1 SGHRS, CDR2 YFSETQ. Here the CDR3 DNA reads TGCGCCAGCAGCTTGGAGGAGGGAAGCACAGATACGCAGTATTTT. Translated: CASSLEEGSTDTQYF.

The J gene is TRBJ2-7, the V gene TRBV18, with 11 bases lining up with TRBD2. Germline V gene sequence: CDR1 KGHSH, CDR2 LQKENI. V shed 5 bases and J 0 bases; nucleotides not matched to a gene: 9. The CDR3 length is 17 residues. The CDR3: CASSTLSGTSGSYEQYF. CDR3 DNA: TGTGCCAGCTCAACACTATCCGGGACTAGCGGCTCCTACGAGCAGTACTTC.

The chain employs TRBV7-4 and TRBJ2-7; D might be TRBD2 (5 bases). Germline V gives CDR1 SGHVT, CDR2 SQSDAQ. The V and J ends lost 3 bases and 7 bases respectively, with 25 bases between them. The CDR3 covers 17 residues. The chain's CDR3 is CASSFSARTVLCREQYF. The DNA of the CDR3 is TGTGCCAGCAGCTTTAGCGCCCGGACGGTTTTGTGTCGAGAGCAGTACTTC. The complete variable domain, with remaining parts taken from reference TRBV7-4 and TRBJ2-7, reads GAGVSQSPRYKVAKRGRDVALRCDSISGHVTLYWYRQTLGQGSEVLTYSQSDAQRDKSGRPSGRFSAERPERSVSTLKIQRTEQGDSAVYLCASSFSARTVLCREQYFGPGTRLTVT.

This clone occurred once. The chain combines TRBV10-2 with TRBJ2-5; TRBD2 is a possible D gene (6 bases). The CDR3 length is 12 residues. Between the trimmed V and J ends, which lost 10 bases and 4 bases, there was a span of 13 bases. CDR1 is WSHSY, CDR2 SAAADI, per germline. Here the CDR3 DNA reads TGCGCCACCATCCAGGGAGGAGAGACCCAGTACTTC. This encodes CATIQGGETQYF.

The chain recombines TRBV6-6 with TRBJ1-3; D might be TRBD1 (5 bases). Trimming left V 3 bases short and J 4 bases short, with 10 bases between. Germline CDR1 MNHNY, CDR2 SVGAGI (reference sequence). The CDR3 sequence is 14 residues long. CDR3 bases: TGTGCCAGCAGTTATGACAGTCTCGGAAACACCATATATTTT. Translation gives CASSYDSLGNTIYF.

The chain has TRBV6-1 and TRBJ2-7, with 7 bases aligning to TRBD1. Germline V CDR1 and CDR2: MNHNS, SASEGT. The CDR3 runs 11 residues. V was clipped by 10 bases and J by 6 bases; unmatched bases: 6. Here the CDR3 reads CATGTASEQYF. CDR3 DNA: TGTGCCACAGGGACAGCTAGCGAGCAGTACTTC.

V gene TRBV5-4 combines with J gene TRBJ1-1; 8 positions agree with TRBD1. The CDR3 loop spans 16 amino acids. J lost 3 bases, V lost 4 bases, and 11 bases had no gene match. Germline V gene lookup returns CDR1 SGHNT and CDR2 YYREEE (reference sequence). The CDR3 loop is CASSPGQGLVYTEAFF. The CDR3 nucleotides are TGTGCCAGCAGCCCCGGACAGGGATTGGTGTACACTGAAGCTTTCTTT.